This T cell receptor (beta chain) derives from a study of blood T cell repertoires in COVID-19. As for the study in general: Acute and convalescent COVID-19 specimens originated in the United States, Italy and Spain.

The CDR3 consists of 13 residues. The V end lost 3 bases, the J end lost 4 bases, and 12 bases lay between the germline ends. Germline V gives CDR1 SQVTM, CDR2 ANQGSEA. The assay was immunoSEQ multiplex PCR, and TCRdb's table has in-frame clones only and misses some. The data show around 120,000 clones, roughly nine tenths seen once. The clonotype was recovered from a human donor in a cohort sampled during active COVID-19. The sequencing input was peripheral blood. The V gene is TRBV29-1, the J gene TRBJ1-2, with D tentatively TRBD1 (5 bases). The CDR3 DNA is TGCAGCGTTGAGCGCCAGGGTGGCTATGGCTACACCTTC. Protein sequence: CSVERQGGYGYTF. Supplemented by reference TRBV29-1 and TRBJ1-2, the full variable domain reads SAVISQKPSRDICQRGTSLTIQCQVDSQVTMMFWYRQQPGQSLTLIATANQGSEATYESGFVIDKFPISRPNLTFSTLTVSNMSPEDSSIYLCSVERQGGYGYTFGSGTRLTVV.